This TCR beta chain was observed in a study of T cell responses to AZD1222 COVID-19 vaccine (dated by TCRdb to the early 2020s). About the study as a whole: AZD1222 recipients whose second dose came at about 4 weeks and those whose second dose came at about 12 weeks were combined into one group, since spike-specific TCR depth and breadth did not differ between the two schedules. Trial participants were enrolled by age into 18-55, 56-69 and 70-plus year subgroups, with around 150, 28 and 57 TCR-sequenced participants respectively. TCR sequencing covered some 240 trial participants: nearly 210 given two doses of AZD1222 and 26 given two doses of MenACWY control vaccine. The full study reports these points: Because no day 14 peak-response samples were available, repertoires were characterized only after the peak T cell response. The whole spike protein was spanned by vaccine-associated CD4 TCRs, and dominant responses were seen in regions 160-218 and 743-854. Reportedly, close to half of the unique spike-specific TCRs recognized epitopes lying outside the regions that are mutated in the B.1.351 and B.1.1.7 variants. The 56-69-year group was small, and its depth increase did not reach significance, likely because of low power. Participants were mostly white British and included more females than males, and it was suggested by the authors that clonal diversity may have been underestimated. After two AZD1222 doses, spike-specific TCR breadth and depth were significantly higher than at day 0 and than in MenACWY recipients. Only five to seven AZD1222 recipients were SARS-CoV-2 seropositive at baseline, limiting conclusions about previously exposed vaccinees.

About this clone itself: The specificity of this receptor is unknown. Within one base of it there is no much larger clone, and no base qualities were kept.

The sample's time point, from its label and the paper: baseline before first vaccination. The vaccinee samples were drawn from two UK trials, COV001 and COV002, one of which was a single-blind randomized controlled phase 2/3 trial testing AZD1222 (ChAdOx1 nCoV-19) in healthy adults. For TCRbeta chain sequencing, PBMC samples were collected from trial participants at day 0 and at day 28 after the second dose. Trimming leaves V shorter by 3 bases and J shorter by 2 bases, with the junction holding 3 bases beyond the gene matches. Measured from the cysteine to the phenylalanine, the CDR3 is 14 residues long. Only the CDR3 region is kept as DNA, spanning 42 bases read in frame from base 1. CDR1 and CDR2 are read off the germline V gene (reference sequence) as SEHNR and FQNEAQ. The CDR3 regions of human TCRbeta chains were analyzed by immunosequencing. Turning to the authors' computational methods: TCRs in the repertoires were compared against a reference library of SARS-CoV-2-specific TCRs that had been generated with the MIRA antigen-specificity platform. Breadth was defined as the fraction of unique TCRs that were SARS-CoV-2-associated, and depth was defined as the fraction of total T cells that were SARS-CoV-2-associated. Each spike-specific TCR was assigned to its reactive spike region and to a CD4 or CD8 class using the MIRA data. Log10-transformed breadth and depth values were compared by one-way ANOVA with Sidak's multiple comparisons tests. TCRdb re-hosts the immuneACCESS table, in-frame sequences only. Its copies lack some clones; in the studies checked, an unresolved V gene accounts for under half of them, and the cause for the rest is not known. The DNA was the basis for D and trimming; V, J and clone size are from that table. The sample has roughly 120,000 clones on record, around nine tenths of them singletons. Over 3% of the sample is in the top ten clones.

This material consisted of peripheral blood, taken on day 0 of AZD1222 vaccination. The chain couples TRBV7-9 to TRBJ2-7, and 8 junctional nucleotides match TRBD2. The source of this sequence is an adult in good health. The sequence in DNA is TGTGCCAGCAGCTTGTTAGCGGGAACCTACGAGCAGTACTTC. Its protein reads: CASSLLAGTYEQYF.